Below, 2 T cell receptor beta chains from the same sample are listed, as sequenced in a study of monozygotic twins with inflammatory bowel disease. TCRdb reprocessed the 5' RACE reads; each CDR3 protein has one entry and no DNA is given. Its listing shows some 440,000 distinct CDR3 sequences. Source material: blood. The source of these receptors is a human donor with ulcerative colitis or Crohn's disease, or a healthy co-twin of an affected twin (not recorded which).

The CDR3 here is CASSLAQSYNEQFF. This sequence joins TRBV5-1 and TRBJ2-1. Germline V gene data show CDR1 as SGHRS and CDR2 as YFSETQ. The CDR3 length is 14 residues.

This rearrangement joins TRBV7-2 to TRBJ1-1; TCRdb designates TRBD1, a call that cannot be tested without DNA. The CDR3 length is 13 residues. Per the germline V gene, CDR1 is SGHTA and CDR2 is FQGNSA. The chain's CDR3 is CASSLAGAGVTFF.